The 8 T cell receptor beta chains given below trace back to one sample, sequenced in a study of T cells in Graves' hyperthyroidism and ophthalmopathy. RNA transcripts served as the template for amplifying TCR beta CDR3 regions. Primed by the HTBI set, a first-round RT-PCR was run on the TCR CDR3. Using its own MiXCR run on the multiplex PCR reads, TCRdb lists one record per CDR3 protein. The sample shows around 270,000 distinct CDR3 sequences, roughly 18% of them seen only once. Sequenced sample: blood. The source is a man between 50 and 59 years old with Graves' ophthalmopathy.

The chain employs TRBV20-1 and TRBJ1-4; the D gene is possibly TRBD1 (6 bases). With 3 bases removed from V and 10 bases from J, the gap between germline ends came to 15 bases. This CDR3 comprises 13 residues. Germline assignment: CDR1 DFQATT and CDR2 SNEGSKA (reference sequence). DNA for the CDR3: TGCAGTGCTAGGGGCAGGGGTGGGGGAAAACTGTTTTTT. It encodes CSARGRGGGKLFF.

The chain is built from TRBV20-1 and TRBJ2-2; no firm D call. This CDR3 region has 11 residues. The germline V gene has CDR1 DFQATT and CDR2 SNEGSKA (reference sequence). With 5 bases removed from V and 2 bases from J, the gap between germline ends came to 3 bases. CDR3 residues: CSAGNTGELFF. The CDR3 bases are TGCAGTGCTGGAAACACCGGGGAGCTGTTTTTT.

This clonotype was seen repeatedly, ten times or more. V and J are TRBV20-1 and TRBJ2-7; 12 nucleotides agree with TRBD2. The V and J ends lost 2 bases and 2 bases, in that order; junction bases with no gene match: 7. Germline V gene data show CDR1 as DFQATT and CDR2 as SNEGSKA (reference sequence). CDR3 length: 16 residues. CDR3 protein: CSARTSGRPLTYEQYF. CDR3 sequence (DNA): TGCAGTGCTAGAACTAGCGGGAGGCCCTTAACCTACGAGCAGTACTTC.

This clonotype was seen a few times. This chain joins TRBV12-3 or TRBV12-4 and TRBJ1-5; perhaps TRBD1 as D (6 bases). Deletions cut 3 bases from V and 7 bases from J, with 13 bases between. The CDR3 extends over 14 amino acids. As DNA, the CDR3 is TGTGCCAGCAGTTTGGGCGGGGGCAGCCAGCCCCAGCATTTT. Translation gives CASSLGGGSQPQHF.

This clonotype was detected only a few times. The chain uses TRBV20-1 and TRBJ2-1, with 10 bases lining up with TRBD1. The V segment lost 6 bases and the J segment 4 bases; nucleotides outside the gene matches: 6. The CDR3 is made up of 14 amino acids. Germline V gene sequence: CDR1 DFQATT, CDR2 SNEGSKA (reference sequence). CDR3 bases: TGCAGTGCCCAAGCGGGACAGGGGTACAATGAGCAGTTCTTC. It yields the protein CSAQAGQGYNEQFF.

The CDR3 here is CASRAGTGVETQYF. In nucleotides, the CDR3 is TGTGCCAGCAGGGCCGGGACAGGGGTAGAGACCCAGTACTTC. The chain is built from TRBV12-3 or TRBV12-4 and TRBJ2-5; 10 bases are a match to TRBD1. The CDR3 loop spans 14 amino acids. V lost 6 bases and J lost 4; bases outside the gene matches: 5.

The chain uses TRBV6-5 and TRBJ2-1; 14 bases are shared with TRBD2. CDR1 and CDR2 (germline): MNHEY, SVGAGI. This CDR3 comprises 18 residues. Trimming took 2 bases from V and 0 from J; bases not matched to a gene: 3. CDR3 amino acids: CASSYGTSGSISYNEQFF. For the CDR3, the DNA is TGTGCCAGCAGTTACGGGACTAGCGGGAGCATCTCCTACAATGAGCAGTTCTTC.

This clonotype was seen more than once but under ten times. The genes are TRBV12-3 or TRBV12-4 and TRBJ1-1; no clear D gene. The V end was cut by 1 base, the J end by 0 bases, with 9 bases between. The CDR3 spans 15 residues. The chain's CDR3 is CASSLGKKVNTEAFF. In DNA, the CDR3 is TGTGCCAGCAGTTTAGGGAAAAAAGTGAACACTGAAGCTTTCTTT.